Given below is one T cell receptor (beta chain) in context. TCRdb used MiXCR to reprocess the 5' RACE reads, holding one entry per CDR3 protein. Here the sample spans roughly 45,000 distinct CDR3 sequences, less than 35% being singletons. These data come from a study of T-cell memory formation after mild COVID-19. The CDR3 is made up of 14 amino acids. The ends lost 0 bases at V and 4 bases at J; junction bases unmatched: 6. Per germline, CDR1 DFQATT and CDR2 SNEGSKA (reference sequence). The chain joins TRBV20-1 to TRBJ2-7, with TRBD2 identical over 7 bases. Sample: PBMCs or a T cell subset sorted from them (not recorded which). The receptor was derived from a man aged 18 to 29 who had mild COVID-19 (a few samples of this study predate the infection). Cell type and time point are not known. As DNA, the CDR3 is TGCAGTGCTAGAGATGTATTGGGGGGGTACGAGCAGTACTTC. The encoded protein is CSARDVLGGYEQYF.